This TCR beta chain was captured by sequencing in a study of blood T cell repertoires in COVID-19. This CDR3 comprises 15 residues. V lost 6 bases and J lost 2, with 16 bases in between. The V gene's germline CDR1 is MNHEY and CDR2 SVGAGI. This table comes from immunoSEQ multiplex PCR, and its TCRdb copy is limited to in-frame clones, with some not included. The profile shows 100,000 to 150,000 clones, approximately 87% of them singletons. The J gene is TRBJ1-1, the V gene TRBV6-5; no firm D call. Sequenced: peripheral blood. The sequence was collected from a woman aged 45-65 years with acute or convalescent COVID-19. DNA for the CDR3: TGTGCCAGCAGCCGAGGAGATAGATCTAACACTGAAGCTTTCTTT. Encoded protein: CASSRGDRSNTEAFF.